Sequencing of this T cell receptor beta chain was carried out in a study of blood T cells in healthy people across ages. Germline V gene lookup returns CDR1 DFQATT and CDR2 SNEGSKA (reference sequence). This CDR3 has 13 amino acids. V lost 0 bases and J 2 bases, leaving 7 bases between the germline ends. A second PCR, run for roughly 7 to 12 cycles, used a sample-barcoded 5' primer plus a J-beta primer mix. Each sample yielded at least 3 million CDR3-containing paired-end reads. TCRdb independently ran MiXCR on the 5' RACE reads; one entry per CDR3 protein. The sample shows hundreds of thousands of distinct CDR3 sequences, 55% to 70% of them seen only once.

The sample comprised blood. The clonotype comes from a man aged 25-40 years in good health. The rearrangement links TRBV20-1 to TRBJ1-1; D unresolved. CDR3 nucleotide sequence: TGCAGTGCTAGAGAAATGGGTAACACTGAAGCTTTCTTT. Its protein product is CSAREMGNTEAFF.